This T cell receptor (beta chain) is drawn from a study of human T cells and chemical hapten exposure. The time point was: patch test 1, 2 weeks after DPC sensitization. Treatment denoted: therapeutic diphenylcyclopropenone sensitization with weekly scalp DPC. Blood, whole and unfractionated, served as the source for total RNA extraction. Library preparation tagged each individual cDNA molecule with a unique molecular identifier. TCRdb itself ran the RACE reads through MiXCR, one entry per CDR3 protein. The sample gives 150,000 to 200,000 distinct CDR3 sequences, around 22% of which show up once; over 6.5% is in the top ten. Sequencing used whole blood, obtained in connection with sensitization to the hapten diphenylcyclopropenone (DPC). The sequence derives from a woman aged 45-65 years with alopecia areata. Some clones in this sample may be carry-over from other donors' samples.

The CDR3 DNA follows: TGTGCCAGCAGCTTAATTTTTAGCGGGAGCCTCTCCTACGAGCAGTACTTC. Protein: CASSLIFSGSLSYEQYF. This sequence joins TRBV7-2 and TRBJ2-7; TRBD2 aligns across 9 bases. Germline CDR1 SGHTA, CDR2 FQGNSA. The CDR3 totals 17 residues. With 2 bases clipped from V and 0 bases from J, the junction kept 8 bases outside the gene matches.